The 17 T cell receptor beta chains given below trace back to one sample, sequenced in a study of T cell changes during pregnancy in multiple sclerosis. Sequenced by immunoSEQ multiplex PCR; TCRdb stores in-frame clones only, minus some. The sample has about 40,000 clones, 80% to 90% seen once. The material sequenced was peripheral blood, taken in the first trimester of pregnancy. These receptors were collected from a female donor in good health, enrolled as a control in a pregnancy study.

V is TRBV29-1 and J is TRBJ2-7; 7 nucleotides line up with TRBD1. Unmatched junction bases numbered 11, after V lost 6 bases and J lost 6 bases. Germline values: CDR1 SQVTM, CDR2 ANQGSEA. There are 13 residues in the CDR3. The CDR3 DNA sequence: TGCAGCGTCGGACGACAGGGCTTTGGCGAGCAGTACTTC. Protein sequence: CSVGRQGFGEQYF.

The chain combines TRBV5-1 with TRBJ1-5, with 9 bases lining up with TRBD1. CDR3 size: 15 residues. Trimming at V came to 0 bases and at J to 6 bases, leaving 4 bases not matched to a gene. Germline loops: CDR1 SGHRS, CDR2 YFSETQ. The CDR3 spells CASSLGTGEGQPQHF. The CDR3, as DNA: TGCGCCAGCAGCTTGGGGACAGGGGAGGGTCAGCCCCAGCATTTT.

The chain couples TRBV6-1 to TRBJ2-3; the D gene is possibly TRBD1 (5 bases). Germline CDR1 MNHNS, CDR2 SASEGT. CDR3 length: 15 residues. Trimming pared 2 bases from V and 1 base from J, leaving 10 bases between. The CDR3: CASSEIQGRTDTQYF. CDR3 DNA sequence: TGTGCCAGCAGTGAAATTCAGGGTCGCACAGATACGCAGTATTTT.

The chain couples TRBV10-3 to TRBJ1-6; 8 bases line up with TRBD1. The CDR3 is 16 residues long. Germline-derived CDR1 and CDR2 are ENHRY and SYGVKD. J was trimmed by 7 bases and V by 6 bases; bases with no gene match: 11. CDR3 amino acids: CAISTTQGARNSPLHF. DNA of the CDR3: TGTGCCATCAGCACAACGCAGGGGGCACGCAATTCACCCCTCCACTTT.

The chain couples TRBV9 to TRBJ2-2; 8 nucleotides line up with TRBD1. Germline V gene lookup returns CDR1 SGDLS and CDR2 YYNGEE. With 1 base clipped from V and 4 bases from J, the junction kept 3 bases outside the gene matches. CDR3 size: 15 residues. The CDR3 region has the DNA TGTGCCAGCAGCGTAAGGACAGGGAGCACCGGGGAGCTGTTTTTT. It is translated as CASSVRTGSTGELFF. Filled out from reference TRBV9 and TRBJ2-2, the complete variable domain reads DSGVTQTPKHLITATGQRVTLRCSPRSGDLSVYWYQQSLDQGLQFLIQYYNGEERAKGNILERFSAQQFPDLHSELNLSSLELGDSALYFCASSVRTGSTGELFFGEGSRLTVL.

The chain carries TRBV5-1 and TRBJ2-7; 8 bases are a match to TRBD1. This CDR3 has 15 amino acids. Per germline, CDR1 SGHRS and CDR2 YFSETQ. V shed 0 bases, J shed 3 bases, and the junction held 5 bases outside the gene matches. The CDR3 spells CASSLDAGGYYEQYF. CDR3 DNA sequence: TGCGCCAGCAGCTTGGACGCAGGGGGCTACTACGAGCAGTACTTC.

The chain carries TRBV7-2 and TRBJ1-2; 8 nucleotides line up with TRBD1. Looked up from germline, CDR1 is SGHTA and CDR2 is FQGNSA. The CDR3 contains 14 residues. The V segment lost 5 bases and the J segment 8 bases; nucleotides outside the gene matches: 10. In DNA form, the CDR3 reads TGTGCCAGCAGCAGTGGGCAGGGGGCGGACGGCTACACCTTC. It encodes CASSSGQGADGYTF.

The rearrangement joins TRBV5-1 to TRBJ2-5, with 7 bases fitting TRBD1. The CDR3 is 15 amino acids. With V trimmed by 0 bases and J by 6 bases, 8 bases remained unmatched. Germline loops: CDR1 SGHRS, CDR2 YFSETQ. The CDR3 is CASSLGQGVGKTQYF. The CDR3 DNA sequence: TGCGCCAGCAGCTTGGGACAGGGAGTCGGGAAGACCCAGTACTTC.

The genes are TRBV14 and TRBJ1-1; 8 nucleotides match TRBD1. The CDR3 sequence is 15 residues long. V was clipped by 2 bases and J by 1 base; unmatched bases: 3. The germline gives CDR1 SGHDN, CDR2 FVKESK. The CDR3 sequence is CASSQLQGENTEAFF. In DNA, the CDR3 is TGTGCCAGCAGCCAACTACAGGGGGAGAACACTGAAGCTTTCTTT.

The chain uses TRBV5-5 and TRBJ2-6; D perhaps matches TRBD1 (7 bases). Germline values: CDR1 SGHKS, CDR2 YYEKEE (reference sequence). The CDR3 spans 16 residues. V gave up 4 bases and J gave up 0 bases, with 11 bases separating them. CDR3 in amino acids: CASSPGGHSGANVLTF. CDR3 sequence (DNA): TGTGCCAGCAGCCCAGGGGGGCACTCTGGGGCCAACGTCCTGACTTTC.

The sample holds one count of this clone. The genes are TRBV7-6 and TRBJ2-3, with D possibly matching TRBD1 (5 bases). V was shortened by 3 bases and J by 0 bases, with 13 bases between the two germline ends. The CDR3 has 16 residues. Germline CDR1 is SGHVS and CDR2 is FNYEAQ. The CDR3 here is CASSFSNRPSTDTQYF. The CDR3 DNA reads TGTGCCAGCAGCTTCTCCAACAGGCCTAGCACAGATACGCAGTATTTT.

The V call is TRBV5-6, the J call TRBJ2-7, with TRBD1 matching 8 bases. The germline V gene has CDR1 SGHDT and CDR2 YYEEEE. The J segment lost 6 bases and the V segment lost 5 bases, leaving 10 bases of the junction unmatched. The CDR3 contains 14 residues. The CDR3 is CASRQTGASAEQYF. In DNA, the CDR3 is TGTGCCAGCAGGCAGACAGGGGCGTCCGCCGAGCAGTACTTC.

This chain uses TRBV10-1 with TRBJ2-1; 11 bases are shared with TRBD2. In germline, CDR1 is WNHNN, CDR2 SYGVQD (reference sequence). V trimming: 7 bases; J trimming: 7 bases; junction bases outside the gene matches: 3. This CDR3 has 13 residues. For the CDR3, the DNA is TGCGCCAGCAAGGCTAGCGGGGGGAATGAGCAGTTCTTC. As protein: CASKASGGNEQFF.

In its sample, this clone was seen a few times. The V gene is TRBV7-9, the J gene TRBJ1-5; no firm D call. The CDR3 totals 14 residues. V shed 4 bases and J shed 4 bases, with 11 bases lying between them. Germline V gene data show CDR1 as SEHNR and CDR2 as FQNEAQ (reference sequence). The CDR3, as DNA: TGTGCCAGCAGCTCCTACCCAGGAAATCAGCCCCAGCATTTT. Its protein is CASSSYPGNQPQHF.

The V call is TRBV10-3, the J call TRBJ2-7; D perhaps matches TRBD1 (5 bases). The CDR3 contains 15 residues. The germline V gene encodes CDR1 ENHRY and CDR2 SYGVKD. The V end lost 3 bases, the J end lost 2 bases, and 14 bases lay between the germline ends. CDR3 in DNA: TGTGCCATCAGTGACCCTGCAGTAGGGGCCTACGAGCAGTACTTC. Translation: CAISDPAVGAYEQYF.

This chain's CDR3 is CAISEPRVDTQYF. The CDR3 region has the DNA TGTGCCATCAGTGAGCCCCGGGTGGATACGCAGTATTTT. This chain uses TRBV10-3 with TRBJ2-3, with D uncertain. Germline lookup yields CDR1 ENHRY and CDR2 SYGVKD. V was trimmed by 2 bases and J by 6 bases, leaving 9 bases between them. CDR3 length: 13 residues.

J is TRBJ2-3 and V is TRBV10-1; a possible D gene is TRBD2 (5 bases). Trimming shortened V by 3 bases and J by 3 bases, and 13 bases separated the two germline ends. The CDR3 consists of 15 residues. CDR1 WNHNN and CDR2 SYGVQD come from the germline V gene (reference sequence). CDR3: CASSDTGIGTDTQYF. The DNA of the CDR3 is TGCGCCAGCAGTGATACCGGGATAGGGACAGATACGCAGTATTTT.